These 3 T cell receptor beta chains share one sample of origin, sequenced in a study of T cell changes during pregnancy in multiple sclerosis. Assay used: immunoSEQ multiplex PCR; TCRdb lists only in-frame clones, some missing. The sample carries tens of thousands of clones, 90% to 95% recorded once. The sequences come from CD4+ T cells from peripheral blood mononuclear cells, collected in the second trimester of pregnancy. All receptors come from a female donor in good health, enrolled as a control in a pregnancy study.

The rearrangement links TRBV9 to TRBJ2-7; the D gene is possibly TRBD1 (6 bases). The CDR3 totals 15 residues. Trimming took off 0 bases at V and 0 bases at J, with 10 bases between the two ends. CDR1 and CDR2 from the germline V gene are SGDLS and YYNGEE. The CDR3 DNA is TGTGCCAGCAGCGTAGGGGACATGAGCTCCTACGAGCAGTACTTC. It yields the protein CASSVGDMSSYEQYF.

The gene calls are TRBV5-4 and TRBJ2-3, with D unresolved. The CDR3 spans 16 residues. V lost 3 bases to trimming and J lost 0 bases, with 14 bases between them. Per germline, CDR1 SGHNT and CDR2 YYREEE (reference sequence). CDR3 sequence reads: CASSSPGLGSTDTQYF. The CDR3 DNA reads TGTGCCAGCAGCTCACCAGGATTAGGCAGCACAGATACGCAGTATTTT.

As DNA, the CDR3 is TGCGCCAGCAGCTTGGGACAGGATAATCAGCCCCAGCATTTT. Amino acids: CASSLGQDNQPQHF. The V gene is TRBV5-1, the J gene TRBJ1-5, with a possible D match to TRBD1 (6 bases). Germline CDR1 reads SGHRS; CDR2 reads YFSETQ. Trimming left V 0 bases short and J 4 bases short, with 8 bases between. The length of the CDR3 is 14 residues.